This T cell receptor (beta chain) is drawn from a study of blood T cell repertoires in COVID-19. Study information: Samples representing acute and convalescent COVID-19 were sourced from the United States, Italy and Spain. Nucleic acid was either cDNA or gDNA, and it came from T cells, B-cell-depleted T cells, or PBMCs.

This clone was counted once. Germline V gene data show CDR1 as MNHNY and CDR2 as SVGAGI (reference sequence). Trimming cost V 0 bases and J 6 bases, with 11 bases left between them. The CDR3 is 14 residues long. Study processing details: From reference gene primer amplification, estimates of nucleated cell counts were derived. The method was immunoSEQ multiplex PCR; TCRdb's version includes in-frame clones alone and lacks a portion of them. V and J calls and clone size are copied from that table; D and trimming were computed from the DNA. The sample contains fewer than 120,000 clones, around 80% of which appear only once.

The J gene is TRBJ1-2, the V gene TRBV6-6; tentatively, D is TRBD1 (5 bases). The specimen was peripheral blood. This TCR was sampled from a woman over 75 with acute or convalescent COVID-19. CDR3 protein: CASSYSGGQHGYTF. For the CDR3, the DNA is TGTGCCAGCAGTTACTCCGGGGGTCAGCATGGCTACACCTTC.